These 19 T cell receptor beta chains were all obtained from the same sample, sequenced in a study of blood T cell repertoires in COVID-19. Using immunoSEQ multiplex PCR, the repertoire was profiled, and TCRdb retains in-frame clones only, with some absent. Among roughly 34,000 clones, 87% were seen once, and the ten largest hold over 9.5%. Sequenced: peripheral blood. These receptors all come from an elderly man with active COVID-19.

V and J are TRBV28 and TRBJ2-3; 7 bases are a match to TRBD1. Per germline, CDR1 MDHEN and CDR2 SYDVKM. The length of the CDR3 is 19 residues. The trim removed 4 bases at V and 2 bases at J, leaving 18 bases unmatched. CDR3 protein: CASSSIPRSDRENTDTQYF. CDR3 nucleotide sequence: TGTGCCAGCAGTTCCATACCTAGGTCCGACAGGGAAAACACAGATACGCAGTATTTT.

The V call is TRBV5-1, the J call TRBJ1-4; D remains ambiguous. CDR1 and CDR2 (germline): SGHRS, YFSETQ. V lost 3 bases, J lost 4 bases, and 7 bases lay in between. The CDR3 has 13 amino acids. CDR3 loop: CASSSRDNEKLFF. The CDR3 nucleotides read TGCGCCAGCAGCTCCCGGGATAATGAAAAACTGTTTTTT.

This chain links TRBV5-6 with TRBJ2-1; 10 bases align to TRBD2. This CDR3 spans 17 amino acids. Germline V gene lookup returns CDR1 SGHDT and CDR2 YYEEEE. J gave up 2 bases and V 2 bases, and 7 bases lay outside the gene matches. CDR3 region: CASSFRTSGLPYNEQFF. CDR3 nucleotide sequence: TGTGCCAGCAGCTTCCGGACTAGCGGCCTCCCCTACAATGAGCAGTTCTTC.

This clone is a singleton in its sample. The genes are TRBV4-3 and TRBJ1-2; D gene uncertain. CDR1 and CDR2 (germline): LGHNA, YSLEER. The V end was cut by 0 bases, the J end by 7 bases, with 15 bases between. The CDR3 length is 15 residues. The CDR3 sequence: CASSQDPPGSGGYTF. DNA of the CDR3: TGCGCCAGCAGCCAAGATCCCCCAGGAAGCGGTGGCTACACCTTC.

This chain connects TRBV28 to TRBJ2-1; 11 bases fit TRBD2. The trim removed 2 bases at V and 3 bases at J, leaving 3 bases unmatched. CDR1 and CDR2 from the germline V gene are MDHEN and SYDVKM. The length of the CDR3 is 16 residues. For the CDR3, the DNA is TGTGCCAGCAGTTTAACTAGCGGGAGTCTCTACAATGAGCAGTTCTTC. Amino acids: CASSLTSGSLYNEQFF.

The CDR3 sequence: CATTPGVTNYGYTF. The CDR3 DNA sequence: TGTGCCACAACCCCGGGGGTTACTAACTATGGCTACACCTTC. The chain joins TRBV7-9 to TRBJ1-2; the D gene is possibly TRBD1 (5 bases). This CDR3 has 14 residues. V lost 10 bases and J lost 0, with 15 bases in between. Looked up from germline, CDR1 is SEHNR and CDR2 is FQNEAQ (reference sequence).

J is TRBJ2-2 and V is TRBV7-2, with 7 nucleotides matching TRBD1. With V trimmed by 1 base and J by 15 bases, 8 bases remained unmatched. Per the germline V gene, CDR1 is SGHTA and CDR2 is FQGNSA. This CDR3 has 13 residues. CDR3 nucleotides: TGTGCCAGCAGCTTAGACCTAGGACAGGCGTTGTTTTTT. It specifies CASSLDLGQALFF.

The V and J genes are TRBV7-8 and TRBJ1-6; 7 bases fit TRBD1. The V gene's germline CDR1 is SGHVS and CDR2 FQNEAQ. CDR3 length: 14 residues. V was clipped by 2 bases and J by 14 bases; unmatched bases: 9. CDR3 sequence (DNA): TGTGCCAGCAGCTTATGGGACAGTCAATTCACCCTCCACTTT. Its protein is CASSLWDSQFTLHF.

The chain is built from TRBV19 and TRBJ1-4, with TRBD1 matching over 7 bases. The CDR3 sequence is 15 residues long. The germline gives CDR1 LNHDA, CDR2 SQIVND (reference sequence). V lost 8 bases and J lost 0; bases outside the gene matches: 6. The CDR3 reads CASLDRTSTNEKLFF. As DNA, the CDR3 is TGTGCCAGTCTGGACAGGACCTCAACTAATGAAAAACTGTTTTTT.

The chain links TRBV27 to TRBJ2-5, with no clear D. This CDR3 contains 14 residues. Trimming removed 4 bases at V and 0 bases at J, with 9 bases between. Germline CDR1 and CDR2: MNHEY and SMNVEV (reference sequence). The CDR3 reads CASSSSPYQETQYF. The CDR3 nucleotides read TGTGCCAGCAGTTCCTCCCCGTACCAAGAGACCCAGTACTTC.

This CDR3 reads CATSRNRPSGTVNTGELFF. In DNA, the CDR3 is TGTGCCACCAGCAGAAATCGACCATCCGGGACAGTGAACACCGGGGAGCTGTTTTTT. The chain couples TRBV15 to TRBJ2-2, with 7 nucleotides matching TRBD1. The CDR3 consists of 19 residues. From germline, CDR1 is LNHNV and CDR2 YYDKDF (reference sequence). V was pared by 2 bases and J by 1 base, with 13 bases of the junction left unmatched.

This chain uses TRBV30 with TRBJ2-7, with D possibly called TRBD1 or TRBD2 (6 bases each). This CDR3 comprises 14 residues. Trimming removed 5 bases at V and 2 bases at J, with 16 bases between. Germline values: CDR1 GTSNPN, CDR2 SVGIG (reference sequence). The CDR3 coding sequence is TGTGCCTGGGGGGGGAGCAACAGGGCCTACGAGCAGTACTTC. It is translated as CAWGGSNRAYEQYF.

The rearrangement links TRBV11-2 to TRBJ2-7, with D tentatively TRBD2 (6 bases). CDR3 length: 15 residues. Deletions cut 1 base from V and 3 bases from J, with 13 bases between. The germline V gene has CDR1 SGHAT and CDR2 FQNNGV. The CDR3 DNA reads TGTGCCAGCAGCTTAGTAGCGGACACCAGCTACGAGCAGTACTTC. Its protein is CASSLVADTSYEQYF.

There are a few counts of this clone. The V and J genes are TRBV27 and TRBJ2-3, with D hard to call. V was cut by 0 bases and J by 0 bases, with 13 bases left in between. This CDR3 has 17 residues. The germline V gene encodes CDR1 MNHEY and CDR2 SMNVEV (reference sequence). The CDR3, as DNA: TGTGCCAGCAGTTTATCCCCCCTGTTAGCTAGCACAGATACGCAGTATTTT. Translating gives CASSLSPLLASTDTQYF.

The rearrangement uses TRBV27 and TRBJ1-5; TRBD1 matches at 10 bases. Looked up from germline, CDR1 is MNHEY and CDR2 is SMNVEV (reference sequence). This CDR3 has 16 residues. V was clipped by 1 base and J by 4 bases; unmatched bases: 4. CDR3 DNA sequence: TGTGCCAGCAGTTTATTGGGACAGGGGAATAATCAGCCCCAGCATTTT. As protein: CASSLLGQGNNQPQHF.

V gene TRBV2 combines with J gene TRBJ2-4; 8 nucleotides align to TRBD1. The CDR3 consists of 12 residues. Germline V gives CDR1 SNHLY, CDR2 FYNNEI. V trimming: 4 bases; J trimming: 11 bases; junction bases outside the gene matches: 4. CDR3 residues: CASSGLDRVQYF. The CDR3 DNA follows: TGTGCCAGCAGTGGCCTGGACAGGGTTCAGTACTTC.

V is TRBV6-2 or TRBV6-3 and J is TRBJ1-4; D is ambiguous. CDR1 and CDR2 from the germline V gene are MNHEY and SVGEGT. The CDR3 length is 12 residues. With 6 bases removed from V and 6 bases from J, the gap between germline ends came to 8 bases. The CDR3 coding sequence is TGTGCCAGCAGCCCCGTTGATGAAAAACTGTTTTTT. It yields the protein CASSPVDEKLFF.

The gene calls are TRBV11-3 and TRBJ2-2; D is possibly TRBD2 (5 bases). Germline V gives CDR1 SGHNT, CDR2 YENEEA. The CDR3 consists of 16 residues. Trimming left V 6 bases short and J 3 bases short, with 17 bases between. CDR3 region: CASRSRSGGYTGELFF. Written as DNA, the CDR3 is TGTGCCAGCAGATCAAGAAGCGGCGGATACACCGGGGAGCTGTTTTTT.

The CDR3 nucleotides are TGTGCCAGCAGCTTAGCCTCACTAGCGAACACCGGGGAGCTGTTTTTT. As protein: CASSLASLANTGELFF. The chain has TRBV7-9 and TRBJ2-2; a possible D gene is TRBD2 (5 bases). The CDR3 totals 16 residues. With 0 bases removed from V and 0 bases from J, the gap between germline ends came to 8 bases. The germline V gene has CDR1 SEHNR and CDR2 FQNEAQ (reference sequence). The entire variable domain, with the rest obtained from reference TRBV7-9 and TRBJ2-2, is as follows: DTGVSQNPRHKITKRGQNVTFRCDPISEHNRLYWYRQTLGQGPEFLTYFQNEAQLEKSRLLSDRFSAERPKGSFSTLEIQRTEQGDSAMYLCASSLASLANTGELFFGEGSRLTVL.